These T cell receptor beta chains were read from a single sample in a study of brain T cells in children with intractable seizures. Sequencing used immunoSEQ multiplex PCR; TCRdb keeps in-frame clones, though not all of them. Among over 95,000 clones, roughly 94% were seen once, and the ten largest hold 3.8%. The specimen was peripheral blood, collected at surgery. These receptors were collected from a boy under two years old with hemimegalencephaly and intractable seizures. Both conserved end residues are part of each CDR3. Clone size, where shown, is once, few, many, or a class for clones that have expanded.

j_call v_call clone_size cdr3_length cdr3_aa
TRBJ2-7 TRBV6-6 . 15 CASSYDILEEAEQYF
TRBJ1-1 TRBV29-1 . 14 CSAVKGQSNTEAFF
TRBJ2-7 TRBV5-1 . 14 CASSDIRLAHEQYF
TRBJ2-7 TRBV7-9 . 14 CASSRGSITYEQYF
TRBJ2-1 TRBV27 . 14 CASSITSPYNEQFF
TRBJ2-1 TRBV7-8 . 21 CASSPVQGTPHPPRSYNEQFF
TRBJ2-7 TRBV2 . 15 CASPLKSGSSYEQYF
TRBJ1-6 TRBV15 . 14 CATSRVQRGSPLHF
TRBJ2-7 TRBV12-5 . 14 CASGLEGLSYEQYF
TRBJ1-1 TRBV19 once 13 CATSSGENTEAFF
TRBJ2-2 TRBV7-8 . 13 CASSSRSDRELFF
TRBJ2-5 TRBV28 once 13 CASSRDREETQYF
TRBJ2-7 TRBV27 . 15 CASSFGGASSYEQYF
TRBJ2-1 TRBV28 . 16 CASSLGGTLSYNEQFF
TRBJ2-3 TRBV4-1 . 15 CASSQEWRYPDTQYF
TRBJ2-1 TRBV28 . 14 CASSLQGAYNEQFF
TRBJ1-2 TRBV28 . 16 CASSLPFGTGFYGYTF
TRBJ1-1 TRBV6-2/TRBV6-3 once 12 CASSYRGLRAFF
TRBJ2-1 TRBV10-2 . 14 CASSGTSGYNEQFF
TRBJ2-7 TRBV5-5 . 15 CASSFGDGVGDEQYF
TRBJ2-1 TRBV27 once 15 CASKATSEYYNEQFF
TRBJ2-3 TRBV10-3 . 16 CAISVQAGVSTDTQYF
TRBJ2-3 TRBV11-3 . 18 CASSLVPTSGYSTDTQYF
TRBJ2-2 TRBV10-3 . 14 CAISLAKNTGELFF
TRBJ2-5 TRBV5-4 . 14 CASSPVAMRETQYF
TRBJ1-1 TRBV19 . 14 CASSPRGRETEAFF
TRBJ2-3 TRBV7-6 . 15 CASSLGTSPTDTQYF